The 27 T cell receptor beta chains reported below all come from one sample, sequenced in a study of blood T cells in healthy people across ages. A J-beta primer mix and a sample-barcoded 5' primer were used in a second PCR of roughly 6 to 11 cycles. TCRdb passed the 5' RACE reads through MiXCR, listing each CDR3 protein once. Of roughly 500,000 distinct CDR3 sequences in the sample, approximately 25% were seen once. The same data also went into a second study, on T cells of mothers and their children.

Sequencing was done on a sample of blood. Receptors originate from a boy between 5 and 17 years old in good health.

This clonotype was recorded a few times. An end of the junction differs from the germline gene, which may be a read error. The chain uses TRBV7-2 and TRBJ2-6; D remains ambiguous. Germline V gene data show CDR1 as SGHTA and CDR2 as FQGNSA. The CDR3 sequence is 13 residues long. CDR3 region: CASSSSEANVLTF. CDR3 in DNA: TGTGCCAGCAGCTCATCTGAGGCCAACGTCCTGACTTTC.

This clonotype appeared once. The chain is built from TRBV5-1 and TRBJ2-1, with TRBD2 matching 13 bases. The V and J ends lost 0 bases and 9 bases, in that order; junction bases with no gene match: 9. This CDR3 is 17 amino acids long. The germline CDR1 and CDR2 sequences are SGHRS and YFSETQ. CDR3 nucleotide sequence: TGCGCCAGCAGCTTGGCAGGGACTAGCGGGATATCGCCTGAGCAGTTCTTC. This sequence encodes CASSLAGTSGISPEQFF.

Only a few counts were recorded for this clonotype. The rearrangement uses TRBV10-3 and TRBJ2-1, with TRBD2 as a possible D gene (6 bases). The CDR3 sequence is 15 residues long. The germline V and J ends were trimmed by 6 bases and 0 bases, with 12 bases remaining between them. Germline V gene lookup returns CDR1 ENHRY and CDR2 SYGVKD. As DNA, the CDR3 is TGTGCCATCAGCGACAGCGGGTTCTCCTACAATGAGCAGTTCTTC. It encodes CAISDSGFSYNEQFF.

J is TRBJ2-5 and V is TRBV27, with 7 bases aligning to TRBD2. Matching the DNA end better, TRBJ2-7 makes the J call doubtful. This CDR3 comprises 14 residues. Germline values: CDR1 MNHEY, CDR2 SMNVEV (reference sequence). The CDR3 here is CASSLAGATHEQYF. CDR3 nucleotides: TGTGCCAGCAGTTTAGCGGGAGCCACCCACGAGCAGTACTTC.

This clonotype was picked up many times. V usage is TRBV6-5 and J usage is TRBJ2-4; no definite D call. This CDR3 comprises 15 residues. Between the trimmed V and J ends, which lost 5 bases and 0 bases, there was a span of 11 bases. Germline-derived CDR1 and CDR2 are MNHEY and SVGAGI. CDR3 protein: CASSPSGLAKNIQYF. In nucleotides, the CDR3 is TGTGCCAGCAGTCCCTCCGGCCTAGCCAAAAACATTCAGTACTTC.

This clonotype turned up a few times. This rearrangement joins TRBV2 to TRBJ1-5, with 7 nucleotides matching TRBD1. V lost 0 bases and J lost 6; bases outside the gene matches: 5. Germline CDR1 reads SNHLY; CDR2 reads FYNNEI. This CDR3 has 15 residues. The CDR3 nucleotides read TGTGCCAGCAGTGAAGCAGGGGGCTTTACTCAGCCCCAGCATTTT. Its protein product is CASSEAGGFTQPQHF.

This clonotype was observed once. The chain links TRBV11-2 to TRBJ2-5; TRBD2 might be the D (5 bases). Germline V gene lookup returns CDR1 SGHAT and CDR2 FQNNGV. Trimming pared 9 bases from V and 2 bases from J, leaving 16 bases between. This CDR3 spans 14 amino acids. The CDR3 DNA follows: TGTGCCAGGATCAGCCGGGAAAAACAAGAGACCCAGTACTTC. It is translated as CARISREKQETQYF.

The chain joins TRBV7-2 to TRBJ2-7, with 9 positions matching TRBD2. J gave up 6 bases and V 6 bases, and 9 bases lay outside the gene matches. The germline V gene encodes CDR1 SGHTA and CDR2 FQGNSA. The CDR3 covers 14 residues. DNA for the CDR3: TGTGCCAGCAGGGTGTCTAGCGGGACGGGCGAGCAGTACTTC. Its translation: CASRVSSGTGEQYF.

CDR3 DNA: TGTGCCAGCAGTGTTGTAGCAGATAGTGGAGGGAATGAGCAGTTCTTC. This translates into CASSVVADSGGNEQFF. The chain links TRBV6-1 to TRBJ2-1, with TRBD2 as a possible D gene (6 bases). The CDR3 sequence is 16 residues long. V gave up 4 bases and J gave up 7 bases, with 20 bases separating them. The germline gives CDR1 MNHNS, CDR2 SASEGT.

Points on this clonotype: The CDR3 end shows no conserved phenylalanine or tryptophan, and so a read error is likely. The chain carries TRBV7-9 and TRBJ1-4; TRBD1 aligns across 8 bases. Looked up from germline, CDR1 is SEHNR and CDR2 is FQNEAQ (reference sequence). The CDR3 has 16 amino acids. The V segment lost 1 base and the J segment 6 bases; nucleotides outside the gene matches: 7. The CDR3 bases are TGTGCCAGCAGCTTAGACCCCAGGGGGCAGGATGAAAAACTGTTTCTT. It translates to CASSLDPRGQDEKLFL.

In regard to this clonotype: This may be a read error, as it is one base from a much larger clone. In nucleotides, the CDR3 is TGTGCCAGCAGCCAGAAGGGACCTGCTAATGAAAAACCGTTTTTT. As protein: CASSQKGPANEKPFF. This rearrangement joins TRBV6-5 to TRBJ1-4; D may be TRBD1 (5 bases). Germline V gene sequence: CDR1 MNHEY, CDR2 SVGAGI. The CDR3 spans 15 residues.

The J gene is TRBJ2-7, the V gene TRBV15; 7 nucleotides agree with TRBD1. The V segment lost 0 bases and the J segment 1 base; nucleotides outside the gene matches: 12. Germline assignment: CDR1 LNHNV and CDR2 YYDKDF (reference sequence). CDR3 size: 18 residues. CDR3 sequence (DNA): TGTGCCACCAGCAGAGAGCCCAGAGTGACAGGGTTATCCTACGAGCAGTACTTC. As protein: CATSREPRVTGLSYEQYF. Together with reference TRBV15 and TRBJ2-7, the CDR3 gives the full variable domain: DAMVIQNPRYQVTQFGKPVTLSCSQTLNHNVMYWYQQKSSQAPKLLFHYYDKDFNNEADTPDNFQSRRPNTSFCFLDIRSPGLGDTAMYLCATSREPRVTGLSYEQYFGPGTRLTVT.

This clonotype was observed a few times. J is TRBJ2-5 and V is TRBV4-3, with TRBD2 matching over 8 bases. TRBJ2-7 explains the end of the DNA better; the J call may be wrong. This CDR3 is 15 amino acids long. The germline CDR1 and CDR2 sequences are LGHNA and YSLEER. CDR3 amino acids: CASSQGSGSSYEQYF. The CDR3 bases are TGCGCCAGCAGCCAAGGGAGCGGGAGCTCCTACGAGCAGTACTTC.

In its sample, this clonotype was seen many times. The chain combines TRBV6-1 with TRBJ1-6; tentatively, D is TRBD1 (5 bases). CDR3 length: 16 residues. The germline gives CDR1 MNHNS, CDR2 SASEGT. V lost 3 bases and J lost 6, with 15 bases in between. The CDR3 is CASSDAPGRGNSPLHF. The CDR3 DNA is TGTGCCAGCAGTGACGCCCCGGGAAGGGGTAATTCACCCCTCCACTTT.

This chain connects TRBV29-1 to TRBJ1-1; 8 bases are shared with TRBD1. This CDR3 is built from 13 residues. Germline V lookup: CDR1 SQVTM, CDR2 ANQGSEA. With 6 bases clipped from V and 2 bases from J, the junction kept 5 bases outside the gene matches. The CDR3 region is CSVTGALNTEAFF. CDR3 sequence (DNA): TGCAGCGTGACAGGGGCCCTAAACACTGAAGCTTTCTTT.

This chain uses TRBV15 with TRBJ2-1; the D gene is possibly TRBD2 (5 bases). The germline gives CDR1 LNHNV, CDR2 YYDKDF (reference sequence). The CDR3 covers 15 residues. Deletions cut 3 bases from V and 0 bases from J, with 9 bases between. The CDR3 coding sequence is TGTGCCACCAGCAGGAGTGGGAGCTCCTACAATGAGCAGTTCTTC. Residues: CATSRSGSSYNEQFF.

For the CDR3, the DNA is TGCGCCAGCAGCCAAGGTGCGCGGGAGGGCCTGGAGCAGTTCTTC. Translated: CASSQGAREGLEQFF. V gene TRBV4-3 combines with J gene TRBJ2-1, with 9 positions matching TRBD2. Germline CDR1 and CDR2: LGHNA and YSLEER. The CDR3 runs to 15 residues. V lost 1 base to trimming and J lost 10 bases; unmatched junction nucleotides: 8.

This clonotype has at least ten counts. The chain recombines TRBV6-2 or TRBV6-3 with TRBJ2-6; the D is unclear. CDR1 is MNHEY, CDR2 SVGEGT, per germline. There are 14 residues in the CDR3. V was trimmed by 1 base and J by 0 bases, leaving 1 base between them. The CDR3 sequence: CASSYFSGANVLTF. The CDR3 coding sequence is TGTGCCAGCAGTTACTTCTCTGGGGCCAACGTCCTGACTTTC.

The chain employs TRBV7-9 and TRBJ1-2; the match to TRBD1 covers 9 bases. This CDR3 is built from 16 residues. Germline V gives CDR1 SEHNR, CDR2 FQNEAQ (reference sequence). J was trimmed by 4 bases and V by 1 base; bases with no gene match: 7. This CDR3 reads CASSLDRQGQGYGYTF. In DNA, the CDR3 is TGTGCCAGCAGCTTAGACAGACAGGGACAGGGCTATGGCTACACCTTC.

For this clonotype: A clone one base away is much larger, so this may be a read error. This chain links TRBV6-2 or TRBV6-3 with TRBJ2-1; maybe TRBD2 (5 bases). The CDR3 is 14 residues long. Germline V CDR1 and CDR2: MNHEY, SVGEGT. Written as DNA, the CDR3 is TGTGCCAACAGTCCAGAGGGTGGCTACAATGAGCAGTTCTTC. This gives the protein CANSPEGGYNEQFF.

The chain carries TRBV7-9 and TRBJ2-7, with a weak D call TRBD2 (5 bases). Germline CDR1 SEHNR, CDR2 FQNEAQ (reference sequence). The CDR3 totals 14 residues. The germline V and J ends were trimmed by 1 base and 3 bases, with 10 bases remaining between them. For the CDR3, the DNA is TGTGCCAGCAGCTTAGTTAACCGGGGCTACGAGCAGTACTTC. Residues: CASSLVNRGYEQYF.

CDR3 protein: CASSLAQAGARYGYTF. CDR3 in DNA: TGTGCCAGCAGCTTAGCGCAGGCAGGGGCCCGCTATGGCTACACCTTC. The chain carries TRBV7-9 and TRBJ1-2; D might be TRBD1 (6 bases). Trimming left V 0 bases short and J 4 bases short, with 15 bases between. The CDR3 is 16 amino acids. Per the germline V gene, CDR1 is SEHNR and CDR2 is FQNEAQ (reference sequence).

This clonotype was picked up many times. The chain couples TRBV2 to TRBJ2-5, with 9 bases matching TRBD2. The CDR3 extends over 13 amino acids. Unmatched junction bases numbered 8, after V lost 11 bases and J lost 4 bases. Germline V gene lookup returns CDR1 SNHLY and CDR2 FYNNEI. The CDR3 sequence is CAGRPGLAETQYF. The CDR3 DNA follows: TGTGCCGGCCGACCGGGACTAGCAGAGACCCAGTACTTC.

This clonotype was seen more than once but under ten times. CDR3 DNA sequence: TGTGCCAGCAGTCCTCAGGGGCTTTGGGAGACCCAGTACTTC. Translating gives CASSPQGLWETQYF. The rearrangement uses TRBV6-2 or TRBV6-3 and TRBJ2-5, with D maybe TRBD1 (6 bases). This CDR3 has 14 residues. Deletions cut 5 bases from V and 5 bases from J, with 15 bases between. Germline V gene sequence: CDR1 MNHEY, CDR2 SVGEGT.

The J gene is TRBJ2-1, the V gene TRBV10-3; a weak D match, TRBD2 (5 bases). The CDR3 length is 13 residues. V shed 1 base and J shed 6 bases, with 7 bases lying between them. The germline gives CDR1 ENHRY, CDR2 SYGVKD. The CDR3: CAISEYEGNEQFF. The DNA of the CDR3 is TGTGCCATCAGTGAGTATGAGGGCAATGAGCAGTTCTTC.

This clonotype was observed a handful of times. V and J are TRBV29-1 and TRBJ1-1, with D uncertain. From germline, CDR1 is SQVTM and CDR2 ANQGSEA. V was pared by 2 bases and J by 4 bases, with 14 bases between. CDR3 length: 14 residues. The DNA for the CDR3 is TGCAGCGTTGAAAAACTCGGTACGGGCACTGAAGCTTTCTTT. It codes for CSVEKLGTGTEAFF.

The genes are TRBV6-6 and TRBJ2-7, with 11 bases lining up with TRBD1. Germline assignment: CDR1 MNHNY and CDR2 SVGAGI (reference sequence). The CDR3 sequence is 15 residues long. J gave up 5 bases and V 5 bases, and 8 bases lay outside the gene matches. CDR3 region: CASSGGTGGRNEQYF. CDR3 DNA: TGTGCCAGCAGTGGCGGGACAGGGGGTCGGAACGAGCAGTACTTC.